The TCR beta chain under discussion was sequenced for a study of response to subunit inactivated influenza vaccine. TCRdb passed the RT-PCR reads through MiXCR, listing each CDR3 protein once. Among hundreds of thousands of distinct CDR3 sequences listed, more than 15% were seen once. Germline V gene data show CDR1 as SQVTM and CDR2 as ANQGSEA. Trimming took 1 base from V and 5 from J, leaving 14 bases between them. The CDR3 extends over 15 amino acids. This material consisted of PBMCs from blood, taken 11 to 12 days after vaccination. This receptor was obtained from a man aged 45-60 years who received an inactivated influenza vaccine. V is TRBV29-1 and J is TRBJ2-2; D is possibly TRBD1 (6 bases). CDR3 sequence (DNA): TGCAGCGTTGAAGGTTCCCAGGGGAGAACCGGGGAGCTGTTTTTT. Amino acids: CSVEGSQGRTGELFF.